This entry concerns a single T cell receptor (beta chain). The antigen is undetermined. These data belong to a study of cytomegalovirus exposure and HLA in healthy donors. Study results and limitations: Indistinguishability led to the exclusion of some V segments, TRBV6-2 and TRBV6-3 included.

The CDR3 length is 16 residues. Deletions cut 7 bases from V and 0 bases from J, with 16 bases between. The V gene's germline CDR1 is MDHEN and CDR2 SYDVKM. Vbeta (60) and Jbeta (13) primers were used in the PCR. Method: immunoSEQ multiplex PCR; TCRdb's copy keeps in-frame clones and lacks some. Among 90,000 to 100,000 clones, over 65% were seen once, and the ten largest hold approximately 3.6%. Source material: PBMCs. The chain recombines TRBV28 with TRBJ1-5; D is uncertain. The source is a man aged 45-65 years in good health and CMV-seronegative. The CDR3 DNA follows: TGTGCCAGCATGAGGCTCGAGCGGTATAGCAATCAGCCCCAGCATTTT. As protein: CASMRLERYSNQPQHF.